This TCR beta chain comes out of a study of T cell responses to AZD1222 COVID-19 vaccine. About this clone: Antigen unknown.

Study-wide results and caveats: Of spike-specific TCRs, nearly half reportedly target regions left unmutated in variants. Spike-specific TCR breadth and depth were elevated following two AZD1222 doses. Donors were chiefly white British, with a greater number of females, and clonal diversity was perhaps underestimated.

TCRdb keeps only in-frame clones here, not all; method: immunoSEQ multiplex PCR. In the table there are fewer than 35,000 clones, roughly nine tenths of which are singletons. CDR1 LGHDT and CDR2 YNNKEL come from the germline V gene (reference sequence). This CDR3 is 17 amino acids long. Trimming cost V 4 bases and J 4 bases; bases outside gene matches: 10. The chain couples TRBV3-1 (or the pseudogene TRBV3-2) to TRBJ2-1, with 10 bases identical to TRBD2. The sequencing used peripheral blood, collected on day 0 of AZD1222 vaccination. This clonotype was sampled from an adult in good health. The CDR3 sequence: CASSPLSRTSGYNEQFF. CDR3 in DNA: TGTGCCAGCAGCCCCCTCAGCAGGACTAGCGGTTACAATGAGCAGTTCTTC.